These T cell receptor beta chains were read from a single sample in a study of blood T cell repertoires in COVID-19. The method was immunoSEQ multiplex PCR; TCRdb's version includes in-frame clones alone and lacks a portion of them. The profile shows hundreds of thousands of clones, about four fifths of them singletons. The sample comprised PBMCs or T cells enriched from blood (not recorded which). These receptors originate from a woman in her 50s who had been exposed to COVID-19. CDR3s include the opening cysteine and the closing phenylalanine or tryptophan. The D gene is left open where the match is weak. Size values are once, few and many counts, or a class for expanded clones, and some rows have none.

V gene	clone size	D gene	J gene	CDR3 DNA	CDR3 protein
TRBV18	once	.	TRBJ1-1	TGTGCCAGCTCACCACCGGTTGGGCCAGAAGCTTTCTTT	CASSPPVGPEAFF
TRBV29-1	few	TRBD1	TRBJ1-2	TGCAGCACTAGACAGGGAAAGGACTATGGCTACACCTTC	CSTRQGKDYGYTF
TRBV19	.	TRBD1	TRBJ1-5	TGTGCCAGTAGTCCGGACAGGGGGGATCAGCCCCAGCATTTT	CASSPDRGDQPQHF
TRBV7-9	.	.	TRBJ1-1	TGTGCCAGCAGCCCCAGGAAAGACACTGAAGCTTTCTTT	CASSPRKDTEAFF
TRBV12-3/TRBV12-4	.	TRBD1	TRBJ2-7	TGTGCCAGCAGGGGGGACAGGGCTTACGAGCAGTACTTC	CASRGDRAYEQYF
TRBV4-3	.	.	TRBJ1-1	TGCGCCAGCAGCCGGACTAGGGCTACTGAAGCTTTCTTT	CASSRTRATEAFF
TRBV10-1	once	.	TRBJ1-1	TGCGCCAGCAGTGAGTCTGGCACAGGGGAAGCTTTCTTT	CASSESGTGEAFF
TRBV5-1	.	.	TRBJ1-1	TGCGCCAGCAGCTTGGCCATCACAGCTGAAGCTTTCTTT	CASSLAITAEAFF
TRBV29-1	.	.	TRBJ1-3	TGCAGCGTTGGGATGGGACACTCTGGAAACACCATATATTTT	CSVGMGHSGNTIYF
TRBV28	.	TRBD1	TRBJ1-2	TGTGTCACTGAGAGCCCAGGACAGGGGGAGTCTGGCTACACCTTC	CVTESPGQGESGYTF
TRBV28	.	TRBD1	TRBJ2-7	TGTGCCAGCAGTCTCCCGGGACAGGGGACCAACCAGTACTTC	CASSLPGQGTNQYF
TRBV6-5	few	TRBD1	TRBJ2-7	TGTGCCAGCAGTTGGACAGGGTCTGAGTACGAGCAGTACTTC	CASSWTGSEYEQYF
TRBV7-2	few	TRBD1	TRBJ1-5	TGTGCCAGCAGCTTAAGGCAGGGGGCTAGTCAGCCCCAGCATTTT	CASSLRQGASQPQHF
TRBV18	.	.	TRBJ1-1	TGTGCCAGCTCAGTACGAGGGGGACCGATGAACACTGAAGCTTTCTTT	CASSVRGGPMNTEAFF
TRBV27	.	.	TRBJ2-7	TGTGCCAGCGAGTCAGGAGGCGGCGAGCAGTACTTC	CASESGGGEQYF
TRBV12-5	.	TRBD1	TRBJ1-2	TGTGCTAGTGGTTCGGGACAGTCAGAAGGCTACACCTTC	CASGSGQSEGYTF
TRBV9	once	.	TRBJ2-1	TGTGCCAGCAGCGTAGAACCCAGCTACAATGAGCAGTTCTTC	CASSVEPSYNEQFF
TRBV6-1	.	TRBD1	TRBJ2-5	TGTGCCAGCAGTGATGGCATGGGACAGGGCCGCCAAGAGACCCAGTACTTC	CASSDGMGQGRQETQYF
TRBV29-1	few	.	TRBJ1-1	TGCAGCATCCGGACGGGGAGAAACACTGAAGCTTTCTTT	CSIRTGRNTEAFF
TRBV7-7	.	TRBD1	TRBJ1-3	TGTGCCAGCAGCGTCGGACAGGGGTTTGGAAACACCATATATTTT	CASSVGQGFGNTIYF
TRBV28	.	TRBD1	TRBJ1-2	TGTGCCAGCGGATCGGACAGGGAGGGGTATGGCTACACCTTC	CASGSDREGYGYTF
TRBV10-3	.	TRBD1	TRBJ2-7	TGTGCCATCAGTGGGACGGGACAGGGCTTCTACGAGCAGTACTTC	CAISGTGQGFYEQYF
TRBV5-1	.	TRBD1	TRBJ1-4	TGCGCCAGCAGTGAAGGGACAGGGAATGAAAAACTGTTTTTT	CASSEGTGNEKLFF
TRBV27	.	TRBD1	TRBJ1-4	TGTGCCAGCAGTTCAAGACAGGGAAGGAAAAAACTGTTTTTT	CASSSRQGRKKLFF
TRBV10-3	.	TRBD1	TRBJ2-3	TGTGCCATCACCCGGGACAGGGGCACAGATACGCAGTATTTT	CAITRDRGTDTQYF
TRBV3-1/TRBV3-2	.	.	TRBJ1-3	TGTGCCAGCAGCCAAGCTCGGTCCGGCGGGGGAAACACCATATATTTT	CASSQARSGGGNTIYF
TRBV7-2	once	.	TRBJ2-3	TGTGCCAGCAGCTTATCAGGGGCCAGCTACACAGATACGCAGTATTTT	CASSLSGASYTDTQYF
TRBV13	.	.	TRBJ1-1	TGTGCCAGCAGCTTAGGTTTCAGGGGGAACACTGAAGCTTTCTTT	CASSLGFRGNTEAFF
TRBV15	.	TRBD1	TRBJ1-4	TGTGCCACCAGCAGATCCGAGACAGGGGGAGGCGAAAAACTGTTTTTT	CATSRSETGGGEKLFF
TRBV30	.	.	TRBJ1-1	TGTGCCTGGGGGAACAGGGTACGGGCTTTCTTT	CAWGNRVRAFF
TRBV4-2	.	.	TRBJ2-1	TGTGCCAGCAGCCCCCCAGGACTCAATGAGCAGTTCTTC	CASSPPGLNEQFF
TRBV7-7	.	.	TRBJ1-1	TGTGCCAGCAGCTTGCTGGTAGGGACTGACACTGAAGCTTTCTTT	CASSLLVGTDTEAFF
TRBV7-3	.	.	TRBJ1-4	TGTGCCAGCAGCTTAGGACAGCTCCATGAAAAACTGTTTTTT	CASSLGQLHEKLFF
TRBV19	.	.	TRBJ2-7	TGTGCCAGTAGTATAACCGGGACTGGCCCCTACGAGCAGTACTTC	CASSITGTGPYEQYF
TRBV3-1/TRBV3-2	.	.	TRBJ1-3	TGTGCCAGCAGCCAAGATCGGAGCCCTGGAAACACCATATATTTT	CASSQDRSPGNTIYF
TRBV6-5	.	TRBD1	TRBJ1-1	TGTGCCAGCAGTAACAGGGGGCATTCTGAAGCTTTCTTT	CASSNRGHSEAFF
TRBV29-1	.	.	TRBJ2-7	TGCAGCGTTGGACCTGGTAGGGGGTACGAGCAGTACTTC	CSVGPGRGYEQYF
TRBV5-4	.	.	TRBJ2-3	TGTGCCAGCAGCTTTGACAGAAATACGCAGTATTTT	CASSFDRNTQYF
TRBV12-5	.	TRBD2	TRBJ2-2	TGTGCTAGTGTTCCCTCGACTAGCGGGGGCGGGACCGGGGAGCTGTTTTTT	CASVPSTSGGGTGELFF
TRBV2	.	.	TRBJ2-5	TGTGCCAGCGGCTCAGGGTGGGTGGAGACCCAGTACTTC	CASGSGWVETQYF